This T cell receptor beta chain was identified during a study of follicular helper T cells after annual influenza vaccination. Specified time point: 2014-2015 season, pre-vaccination. Comment on this clone: Its antigen remains unidentified. Germline is not matched at one junction end, which may reflect a read error.

Overall study findings and caveats: Change in circulating plasmablasts correlated with ICOS+CD38+ cTfh clonality change.

Data came from immunoSEQ multiplex PCR; TCRdb stores just in-frame clones and leaves some out. The table includes 28,000 or so clones, more than 80% detected once. Germline lookup yields CDR1 SSHAT and CDR2 FNYEAQ (reference sequence). The CDR3 is 15 amino acids. The sequencing used CXCR5+ CD38- circulating T follicular helper cells from blood, collected on the day of influenza vaccination. Subset denoted: circulating Tfh, non-naive CD4+CXCR5+PD-1+ (ICOS+CD38+ or ICOS-CD38-). The source is an adult who received the influenza vaccine. This rearrangement joins TRBV7-7 to TRBJ2-1, with 7 positions matching TRBD2. The CDR3 sequence is CASSTHYSGNNEQFF. CDR3 nucleotide sequence: TGTGCTAGCAGCACCCACTACAGCGGGAACAATGAGCAGTTCTTC.